This TCR beta chain was documented in a study of blood T cell repertoires in COVID-19 (dated by TCRdb to 2020 to 2021). Background for the entire study: The collaborator samples originated in the United States, Italy and Spain and spanned the acute and convalescent phases of COVID-19. The material from the prospective study consisted of cDNA or gDNA derived from T cells, B-cell-depleted T cells, or PBMCs. Deeply sampled blood TCRbeta repertoires from subjects exposed to, actively infected with, or recovered from COVID-19 were included in the dataset. A freely available public database, intended as a resource for researchers studying the immune response to SARS-CoV-2, is where the repertoires were released. The samples were drawn from two sources: the first 160 participants of the ongoing ImmuneRACE study, and 1,200 or so subjects contributed by 6 global collaborators. The sample metadata nearly always contained a de-identified subject ID, COVID-19 status, age in years and sex. Where available, HLA class I and class II types were obtained from metadata supplied by the sample provider rather than from assay-based typing. What the study reported, not specific to this receptor: The amount of clinical and demographic metadata varied by source and participant and was provided uncurated.

Points on this clone: It has no known antigen specificity. Base qualities are not recorded, but no much larger clone differs from it by a single base.

The immunoSEQ Assay, a bias-controlled multiplex PCR, was used to amplify TCRbeta CDR3 regions from genomic DNA. The study's own analysis went as follows. Within the assay, amplification of reference gene primers was used to estimate how many nucleated cells each sample contained. Sequence reads were collapsed and filtered to measure the absolute abundance of every unique TCRbeta CDR3 rearrangement. For each sample, productive Simpson clonality was calculated as the square root of Simpson's diversity index over productive rearrangements. Entries here come from immuneACCESS through TCRdb and include only in-frame sequences with V and J called. Some clones fail to appear in such tables; in the studies checked, an unresolved V gene covers under half of the shortfall, and the cause of the remainder is unknown. Clone size and the V and J calls come from that table; the DNA yielded D and trimming. Here the sample has tens of thousands of clones; around 90% occur a single time. Together, the top ten hold 4.8% of the sample.

The collaborating institutions used their own protocols to collect whole blood in K2EDTA tubes. Collaborator samples were shipped for TCRbeta analysis as frozen whole blood, isolated PBMCs, or DNA extracted from either sample type. The CDR3 goes from the cysteine to the phenylalanine over 15 residues. The only DNA kept is the CDR3, 45 bases in frame from the first base. CDR1 is given as SGHDT and CDR2 as YYEEEE, both from the germline V gene. Deletion took 1 base off V and 0 bases off J, with a span of 8 bases between the germline ends. This chain joins TRBV5-6 to TRBJ2-1; matching of 5 bases hints at TRBD1 as the D gene. Sequencing input: peripheral blood. The clonotype was recovered from a woman aged 80 or over with active COVID-19. The CDR3 in this case is CASSLRGGSYNEQFF. The base sequence is TGTGCCAGCAGCTTGAGGGGTGGCTCCTACAATGAGCAGTTCTTC.